Sequencing of this T cell receptor (beta chain) was carried out in a study of cytotoxic CD8 clonotypes in ibrutinib-treated CLL. A word on this clone: Its antigen is as yet unknown.

The germline CDR1 and CDR2 sequences are SEHNR and FQNEAQ (reference sequence). Trimming pared 5 bases from V and 7 bases from J, leaving 12 bases between. This CDR3 region has 13 residues. Findings of the study overall: Clonality increased at ibrutinib response, then returned toward baseline at progression. Clonality (at baseline) was higher than in age-matched healthy donors and tracked circulating CD8+ T-cell counts.

Deep sequencing aimed at 1 in 200,000 to 1 in 1 million T cells' resolution. Profiled with immunoSEQ multiplex PCR; TCRdb holds only in-frame clones, not every one. This sample has 140,000 to 150,000 clones, with roughly three quarters found just once. Specimen: PBMCs, collected after 24 months of ibrutinib treatment. The V call is TRBV7-9, the J call TRBJ1-3; TRBD1 might be the D (5 bases). The TCR originated in a human donor with chronic lymphocytic leukemia. CDR3 nucleotides: TGTGCCAGCAGCCCCAGCGGGGGGAACACCATATATTTT. Translated: CASSPSGGNTIYF.